This T cell receptor (beta chain) came from a study of T-cell memory formation after mild COVID-19. Whole-study findings and limits: Clones shrinking from day 15 to 85 showed even CD4/CD8 mixes; later expanders tilted CD4+.

With regard to this clonotype: Its antigen is currently unknown.

Constant-segment primers and 5'RACE yielded cDNA libraries for TCR alpha and TCR beta, each carrying sample barcodes and UMIs. TCRdb reprocessed the 5' RACE reads via MiXCR and lists one record per CDR3 protein. The data show hundreds of thousands of distinct CDR3 sequences, 25% to 30% seen once. CDR3 length: 15 amino acids. V was pared by 6 bases and J by 0 bases, with 5 bases of the junction left unmatched. The TCR comes from an adult woman who had mild COVID-19 (a few samples of this study predate the infection). Cell type and time point are not known. The genes are TRBV12-3 or TRBV12-4 and TRBJ1-3, with TRBD1 matching over 7 bases. The specimen sequenced was PBMCs or a T cell subset sorted from them (not recorded which). The chain's CDR3 is CASRIGTASGNTIYF. For the CDR3, the DNA is TGTGCCAGCAGGATCGGGACAGCCTCTGGAAACACCATATATTTT.